Following are 32 T cell receptor beta chains from one sample sequenced in a study of blood T cell repertoires in COVID-19. The protocol was immunoSEQ multiplex PCR, while the TCRdb copy is restricted to in-frame clones and leaves out a portion. The repertoire includes about 480,000 clones, 85% to 90% of them detected once, and about 8.2% sits in the top ten. The sequencing sample was made of peripheral blood. These receptors were taken from a woman aged 50 to 65 with COVID-19, enrolled during active disease.

CDR3 amino acids: CASSHRQNTGELFF. The CDR3 region has the DNA TGCGCCAGCAGTCACAGACAGAACACCGGGGAGCTGTTTTTT. V gene TRBV5-1 combines with J gene TRBJ2-2; D remains unclear. Trimming cost V 5 bases and J 1 base, with 9 bases left between them. The CDR3 is made up of 14 amino acids. Per germline, CDR1 SGHRS and CDR2 YFSETQ.

This chain joins TRBV9 and TRBJ2-2, with D possibly TRBD2 on 6 matching bases. V lost 5 bases and J lost 8, with 19 bases in between. Germline V lookup: CDR1 SGDLS, CDR2 YYNGEE. CDR3 length: 15 amino acids. The chain's CDR3 is CASSPGTSNRGELFF. The CDR3 nucleotides are TGTGCCAGCAGTCCCGGGACTTCGAACAGGGGGGAGCTGTTTTTT.

V gene TRBV27 combines with J gene TRBJ2-7; D is perhaps TRBD2 (7 bases). Trimming took off 6 bases at V and 0 bases at J, with 18 bases between the two ends. The CDR3 sequence is 16 residues long. Germline V gene data show CDR1 as MNHEY and CDR2 as SMNVEV (reference sequence). The DNA of the CDR3 is TGTGCCAGCAGCTTTTTTGGTCGGGGGGCCTCCTACGAGCAGTACTTC. Its protein is CASSFFGRGASYEQYF.

The chain is built from TRBV24-1 and TRBJ2-3, with TRBD2 identical over 13 bases. Trimming took 4 bases from V and 7 from J; bases not matched to a gene: 7. The CDR3 sequence is 16 residues long. CDR1 is KGHDR and CDR2 is SFDVKD in the germline V gene. The CDR3 reads CATSEPGTSGDYTQYF. The CDR3 nucleotides are TGTGCCACCAGTGAACCCGGGACTAGCGGGGACTATACGCAGTATTTT.

The V gene is TRBV21-1, the J gene TRBJ1-2; the DNA was not used to check the table's D call, TRBD1. TRBV21-1 is termed a pseudogene. This CDR3 has 13 amino acids. The DNA of the CDR3 is TGTGCCAGCCCGGACAGTCAAAGCTATGGCTACACCTTC. This translates into CASPDSQSYGYTF.

The CDR3 here is CASRTGFSSPLHF. The CDR3 region has the DNA TGTGCCAGCAGGACAGGGTTTAGTTCACCCCTCCACTTT. The rearrangement joins TRBV27 to TRBJ1-6, with TRBD1 identical over 7 bases. The CDR3 sequence is 13 residues long. CDR1 is MNHEY and CDR2 is SMNVEV in the germline V gene (reference sequence). J gave up 9 bases and V 6 bases, and 5 bases lay outside the gene matches.

This rearrangement joins TRBV5-6 to TRBJ2-7; D might be TRBD2 (6 bases). The CDR3 loop spans 15 amino acids. The V gene's germline CDR1 is SGHDT and CDR2 YYEEEE. Trimming removed 2 bases at V and 2 bases at J, with 14 bases between. The CDR3 DNA reads as TGTGCCAGCAGCTTTTGGGGGGAGACCCCCTACGAGCAGTACTTC. It specifies CASSFWGETPYEQYF.

V usage is TRBV6-5 and J usage is TRBJ1-1; D remains ambiguous. The length of the CDR3 is 13 residues. With 4 bases removed from V and 1 base from J, the gap between germline ends came to 7 bases. Germline values: CDR1 MNHEY, CDR2 SVGAGI. DNA for the CDR3: TGTGCCAGCAGTTGGGAGCAGAACACTGAAGCTTTCTTT. Translated, it gives CASSWEQNTEAFF.

This chain connects TRBV6-5 to TRBJ1-2; 7 positions match TRBD1. The V gene end was trimmed by 6 bases and the J gene end by 8 bases; junction bases not matched to a gene: 12. The CDR3 extends over 14 amino acids. CDR1 is MNHEY, CDR2 SVGAGI, per germline. This chain's CDR3 is CASSFRDSRRGYTF. DNA for the CDR3: TGTGCCAGCAGCTTCCGGGACAGTCGTCGGGGCTACACCTTC.

The V call is TRBV11-2, the J call TRBJ2-1; 9 bases fit TRBD2. The CDR3 covers 16 residues. CDR1 and CDR2 (germline): SGHAT, FQNNGV. After removal of 4 bases from V and 7 bases from J, the junction contained 11 bases not matched to a gene. CDR3 DNA: TGTGCCAGCAGCTCAATTGGGCGGGGGGGCTCTAATGAGCAGTTCTTC. Residues: CASSSIGRGGSNEQFF.

The chain carries TRBV11-1 and TRBJ2-3; possibly TRBD2 for D (5 bases). The V end was cut by 3 bases, the J end by 1 base, with 14 bases between. Germline CDR1 is SGHAT and CDR2 is FQDESV (reference sequence). The CDR3 extends over 16 amino acids. CDR3 loop: CASSFGWTLRTDTQYF. DNA of the CDR3: TGTGCCAGCAGCTTTGGGTGGACTCTCCGCACAGATACGCAGTATTTT. The complete variable domain, with remaining parts taken from reference TRBV11-1 and TRBJ2-3, reads EAEVAQSPRYKITEKSQAVAFWCDPISGHATLYWYRQILGQGPELLVQFQDESVVDDSQLPKDRFSAERLKGVDSTLKIQPAELGDSAMYLCASSFGWTLRTDTQYFGPGTRLTVL.

The V and J genes are TRBV3-1 (or the pseudogene TRBV3-2) and TRBJ1-3; no firm D call. The germline gives CDR1 LGHDT, CDR2 YNNKEL (reference sequence). V was clipped by 1 base and J by 4 bases, with 17 bases between them. CDR3 length equals 17 residues. The CDR3 nucleotides are TGTGCCAGCAGCCAAGTCTCTTCGGGTTCGATGGGAAACACCATATATTTT. Its translation: CASSQVSSGSMGNTIYF.

Notes on this clone: The sample contains more than one DNA sequence encoding this CDR3. The chain links TRBV4-1 to TRBJ2-7; D perhaps matches TRBD1 (6 bases). CDR1 and CDR2 (germline): MGHRA, YSYEKL. Trimming took 1 base from V and 1 from J, leaving 8 bases between them. The CDR3 is 14 residues long. Written as DNA, the CDR3 is TGCGCCAGCAGCCAAGTGGACAGTTCCTACGAGCAGTACTTC. Translated: CASSQVDSSYEQYF.

This chain connects TRBV11-3 to TRBJ2-1; 7 bases agree with TRBD2. The CDR3 contains 15 residues. Germline-derived CDR1 and CDR2 are SGHNT and YENEEA. The ends lost 4 bases at V and 4 bases at J; junction bases unmatched: 7. The CDR3 region is CASSSGLVSYNEQFF. CDR3 bases: TGTGCCAGCAGCTCTGGACTAGTGTCATACAATGAGCAGTTCTTC.

This chain links TRBV15 with TRBJ1-1; D may be TRBD1 (6 bases). Per the germline V gene, CDR1 is LNHNV and CDR2 is YYDKDF (reference sequence). Trimming removed 2 bases at V and 7 bases at J, with 8 bases between. CDR3 length equals 12 residues. The CDR3 DNA reads TGTGCCACCAGCAGACGACAGGATGAAGCTTTCTTT. Its translation is CATSRRQDEAFF. Filled out from reference TRBV15 and TRBJ1-1, the complete variable domain reads DAMVIQNPRYQVTQFGKPVTLSCSQTLNHNVMYWYQQKSSQAPKLLFHYYDKDFNNEADTPDNFQSRRPNTSFCFLDIRSPGLGDTAMYLCATSRRQDEAFFGQGTRLTVV.

As regards this clone: Additional DNA sequences in this sample encode the identical CDR3. This chain uses TRBV29-1 with TRBJ2-2, with TRBD1 matching over 7 bases. The CDR3 loop spans 14 amino acids. V shed 6 bases and J 2 bases; nucleotides not matched to a gene: 6. Per the germline V gene, CDR1 is SQVTM and CDR2 is ANQGSEA. CDR3 loop: CSVVDRLNTGELFF. The CDR3 DNA reads as TGCAGCGTGGTGGACAGGCTAAACACCGGGGAGCTGTTTTTT.

The V gene is TRBV2, the J gene TRBJ1-5; 12 positions match TRBD1. Germline CDR1 is SNHLY and CDR2 is FYNNEI. The junction had 10 bases not matched to a gene; V was cut back by 9 bases and J by 1 base. This CDR3 is built from 17 residues. CDR3 sequence (DNA): TGTGCCAGTTCCGGGACAGGGGGCGCGAGGAGCAATCAGCCCCAGCATTTT. Amino acids: CASSGTGGARSNQPQHF.

The J gene is TRBJ2-1, the V gene TRBV6-1; TRBD2 matches at 8 bases. Germline loops: CDR1 MNHNS, CDR2 SASEGT. Unmatched junction bases numbered 5, after V lost 1 base and J lost 0 bases. The CDR3 consists of 17 residues. The CDR3 sequence is CASSEGIAGSSYNEQFF. In DNA, the CDR3 is TGTGCCAGCAGTGAAGGGATAGCGGGGAGCTCCTACAATGAGCAGTTCTTC.

J is TRBJ2-3 and V is TRBV24-1; 10 nucleotides agree with TRBD1. Germline loops: CDR1 KGHDR, CDR2 SFDVKD. The CDR3 is made up of 14 amino acids. V gave up 7 bases and J gave up 4 bases; unmatched junction bases: 4. The CDR3 here is CATSQTGGADTQYF. CDR3 in DNA: TGTGCCACCAGCCAGACAGGGGGCGCAGATACGCAGTATTTT.

The chain uses TRBV6-5 and TRBJ2-2; 10 positions agree with TRBD1. The germline V gene has CDR1 MNHEY and CDR2 SVGAGI. Trimming cost V 4 bases and J 5 bases; bases outside gene matches: 4. The CDR3 is made up of 15 amino acids. CDR3 in amino acids: CASSFRDRGTGELFF. In nucleotides, the CDR3 is TGTGCCAGCAGTTTCCGGGACAGGGGAACCGGGGAGCTGTTTTTT.

J is TRBJ1-1 and V is TRBV2, with D maybe TRBD1 (6 bases). Germline CDR1 is SNHLY and CDR2 is FYNNEI. V lost 4 bases to trimming and J lost 9 bases, with 15 bases between them. This CDR3 has 13 residues. CDR3 nucleotide sequence: TGTGCCAGCAGTGCTGCGTCGGACAGCAAAGCTTTCTTT. This translates into CASSAASDSKAFF.

The chain recombines TRBV7-2 with TRBJ2-1; tentatively, D is TRBD2 (5 bases). Germline CDR1 is SGHTA and CDR2 is FQGNSA. V was clipped by 5 bases and J by 7 bases, with 12 bases between them. The CDR3 is 13 amino acids. CDR3 nucleotide sequence: TGTGCCAGCAGCCCCGGACTTTTGAATGAGCAGTTCTTC. Translation gives CASSPGLLNEQFF.

The V and J genes are TRBV5-1 and TRBJ1-2, with TRBD1 identical over 9 bases. Germline values: CDR1 SGHRS, CDR2 YFSETQ. V shed 3 bases, J shed 7 bases, and the junction held 7 bases outside the gene matches. The CDR3 extends over 14 amino acids. CDR3 amino acids: CASSSSGTGSGYTF. The CDR3 DNA reads TGCGCCAGCAGCTCATCCGGGACAGGGTCTGGCTACACCTTC.

This chain joins TRBV18 and TRBJ1-1; a weak D match, TRBD1 (5 bases). This CDR3 is 13 amino acids long. Germline V gene lookup returns CDR1 KGHSH and CDR2 LQKENI. Deletions cut 3 bases from V and 6 bases from J, with 11 bases between. The CDR3 DNA reads as TGTGCCAGCTCACCTCAACAGGATGCTGAAGCTTTCTTT. It translates to CASSPQQDAEAFF.

V usage is TRBV7-8 and J usage is TRBJ1-1, with D perhaps TRBD1 (5 bases). Germline CDR1 and CDR2: SGHVS and FQNEAQ. This CDR3 region has 14 residues. The ends were cut back, 1 base at V and 7 bases at J, with 13 bases in the middle. The CDR3: CASSLGRWGVEAFF. The CDR3 DNA is TGTGCCAGCAGCTTAGGGCGGTGGGGGGTTGAAGCTTTCTTT.

The chain employs TRBV19 and TRBJ2-1; D remains ambiguous. This CDR3 comprises 14 residues. Trimming took off 1 base at V and 5 bases at J, with 9 bases between the two ends. Germline V lookup: CDR1 LNHDA, CDR2 SQIVND (reference sequence). The CDR3 DNA reads as TGTGCCAGTAGTATAGCTCCCCGCGACAATGAGCAGTTCTTC. It codes for CASSIAPRDNEQFF.

This chain uses TRBV7-9 with TRBJ1-2; D is undetermined. Trimming took off 7 bases at V and 7 bases at J, with 19 bases between the two ends. This CDR3 comprises 14 residues. Germline CDR1 is SEHNR and CDR2 is FQNEAQ (reference sequence). The CDR3 spells CASNKPQSERGYTF. CDR3 nucleotides: TGTGCCAGCAATAAACCCCAGTCTGAGCGTGGCTACACCTTC.

The rearrangement links TRBV5-1 to TRBJ2-3, with D possibly TRBD2 on 6 matching bases. The CDR3 has 15 amino acids. V shed 0 bases and J shed 6 bases, with 14 bases lying between them. The germline V gene encodes CDR1 SGHRS and CDR2 YFSETQ. DNA of the CDR3: TGCGCCAGCAGCTTGGAGGGACGGGAGTTGGATACGCAGTATTTT. Translation: CASSLEGRELDTQYF. The full variable domain, rest sourced from reference TRBV5-1 and TRBJ2-3, is KAGVTQTPRYLIKTRGQQVTLSCSPISGHRSVSWYQQTPGQGLQFLFEYFSETQRNKGNFPGRFSGRQFSNSRSEMNVSTLELGDSALYLCASSLEGRELDTQYFGPGTRLTVL.

The rearrangement uses TRBV3-1 (or the pseudogene TRBV3-2) and TRBJ1-6; maybe TRBD1 (6 bases). The CDR3 loop spans 15 amino acids. Germline CDR1 is LGHDT and CDR2 is YNNKEL (reference sequence). Between the trimmed V and J ends, which lost 5 bases and 3 bases, there was a span of 11 bases. CDR3 amino acids: CASSARTDYNSPLHF. The CDR3 DNA reads as TGTGCCAGCAGCGCCCGGACAGACTATAATTCACCCCTCCACTTT.

The V call is TRBV7-2, the J call TRBJ1-3; D not resolved. This CDR3 comprises 18 residues. Germline V gives CDR1 SGHTA, CDR2 FQGNSA. V lost 2 bases, J lost 0 bases, and 17 bases lay in between. The CDR3 DNA is TGTGCCAGCAGCTTACCCCGACTGAGACTGACCTCTGGAAACACCATATATTTT. Translation gives CASSLPRLRLTSGNTIYF. The entire variable domain, with the rest obtained from reference TRBV7-2 and TRBJ1-3, is as follows: GAGVSQSPSNKVTEKGKDVELRCDPISGHTALYWYRQSLGQGLEFLIYFQGNSAPDKSGLPSDRFSAERTGGSVSTLTIQRTQQEDSAVYLCASSLPRLRLTSGNTIYFGEGSWLTVV.

This clone was counted a single time. This rearrangement joins TRBV11-2 to TRBJ2-1, with D perhaps TRBD2 (5 bases). Germline V gives CDR1 SGHAT, CDR2 FQNNGV. The CDR3 is 12 amino acids. Trimming removed 1 base at V and 14 bases at J, with 12 bases between. This CDR3 reads CASSLGRGWEFF. In DNA form, the CDR3 reads TGTGCCAGCAGCTTAGGTCGGGGTTGGGAGTTCTTC.

The chain recombines TRBV11-2 with TRBJ2-2, with 10 bases aligning to TRBD2. CDR1 and CDR2 (germline): SGHAT, FQNNGV. V trimming: 2 bases; J trimming: 5 bases; junction bases outside the gene matches: 11. The CDR3 extends over 18 amino acids. The CDR3, as DNA: TGTGCCAGCAGCTTAACCGGACCTAGCGGGGGTTGGACCGGGGAGCTGTTTTTT. Translated, it gives CASSLTGPSGGWTGELFF.